This T cell receptor beta chain was sequenced in a study of T cell responses to AZD1222 COVID-19 vaccine. The study's findings and limits: Repertoire samples came only from after the peak T cell response. Elevations in Spike-specific TCR breadth and depth followed administration of two AZD1222 doses.

Second doses that came at about 4 or about 12 weeks were put together. The CDR3 has 14 amino acids. The V gene lost 6 bases and the J gene lost 3 bases, with 15 bases spanning the gap. A word on this clone: Antigen: not known.

Assay used: immunoSEQ multiplex PCR; TCRdb lists only in-frame clones, some missing. This repertoire shows around 83,000 clones, about nine tenths found once; its top ten account for 5% to 6%. The chain is built from TRBV5-3 and TRBJ1-1; D remains ambiguous. Being an ORF, TRBV5-3 has a function that is uncertain. This TCR was recovered from an adult who received the AZD1222 COVID-19 vaccine. The material was peripheral blood, obtained 28 days after the second AZD1222 dose. Here the CDR3 reads CARKRHKGDTEAFF. The CDR3 DNA follows: TGTGCCAGAAAGAGGCATAAAGGAGACACTGAAGCTTTCTTT.